This record concerns one T cell receptor beta chain sequence. Profiled with immunoSEQ multiplex PCR; TCRdb holds only in-frame clones, not every one. The sample shows roughly 49,000 clones, about three quarters of them seen only once. These data originate in a study of OX40 agonist ivuxolimab in advanced cancers. Study as a whole: Head and neck, renal cell, melanoma or hepatocellular carcinoma were the cancers that dose-escalation patients had. Three patients got partial responses; one had hepatocellular carcinoma and two had cutaneous melanoma.

Germline values: CDR1 MNHEY, CDR2 SVGAGI. This CDR3 is built from 16 residues. V lost 0 bases and J 5 bases, leaving 13 bases between the germline ends. This material consisted of CD4+ or CD8+ T cells sorted from blood, taken in a trial of the OX40 agonist ivuxolimab. The chain uses TRBV6-5 and TRBJ1-4; the D is unclear. The receptor was isolated from an adult with an advanced solid tumor such as melanoma, head and neck, liver or kidney cancer. As DNA, the CDR3 is TGTGCCAGCAGTTACTCGTGGGGTGGTGCGAATGAAAAACTGTTTTTT. Protein sequence: CASSYSWGGANEKLFF.